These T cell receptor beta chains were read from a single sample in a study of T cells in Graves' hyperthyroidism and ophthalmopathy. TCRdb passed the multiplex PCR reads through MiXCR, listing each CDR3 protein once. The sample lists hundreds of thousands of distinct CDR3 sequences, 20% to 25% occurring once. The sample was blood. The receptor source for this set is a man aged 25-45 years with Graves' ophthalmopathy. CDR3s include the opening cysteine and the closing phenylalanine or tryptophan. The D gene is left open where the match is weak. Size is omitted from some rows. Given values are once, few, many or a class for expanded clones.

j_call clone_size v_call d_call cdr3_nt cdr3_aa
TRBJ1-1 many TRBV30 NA TGTGCCCTAACCAGACAGCTGAACACTGAAGCTTTCTTT CALTRQLNTEAFF
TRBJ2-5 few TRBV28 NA TGTGCCAGCAAACTATCTCAGGGTTCCGAGACCCAGTACTTC CASKLSQGSETQYF
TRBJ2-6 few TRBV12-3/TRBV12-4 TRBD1 TGTGCCAGCTTACCACAGGGGGCTTTATCTGGGGCCAACGTCCTGACTTTC CASLPQGALSGANVLTF
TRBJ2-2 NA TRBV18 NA TGTGCCAGCTCACAGGTAGCCAACACCGGGGAGCTGTTTTTT CASSQVANTGELFF
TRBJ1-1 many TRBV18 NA TGTGCCAGCTCACCACCGATGAACACTGAAGCTTTCTTT CASSPPMNTEAFF
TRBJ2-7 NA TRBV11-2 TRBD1 TGTGCCAGCAGCCCAACAGGGGGCCCCTACGAGCAGTACTTC CASSPTGGPYEQYF
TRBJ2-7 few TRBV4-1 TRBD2 TGCGCCAGCAGCCAGGACGGGACTAGTGGTCACGAGCAGTACTTC CASSQDGTSGHEQYF
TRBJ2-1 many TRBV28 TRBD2 TGTGCCAGCAGAATAGCGGGAGGGCCTGGTGAGCAGTTCTTC CASRIAGGPGEQFF
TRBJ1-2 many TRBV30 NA TGTGCCTGGAGTGTAGACTGGTATGGCTACACCTTC CAWSVDWYGYTF
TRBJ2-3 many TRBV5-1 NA TGCGCCAGCAGCTTGGAAGGGCGTCCACGCACAGATACGCAGTATTTT CASSLEGRPRTDTQYF
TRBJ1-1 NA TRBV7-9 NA TGTGCCAGCAGCCCGTGGGAGGAAGCTTTCTTT CASSPWEEAFF
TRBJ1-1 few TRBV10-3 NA TGTGCCATCAGTGAGTCGGGGTTCACTGAAGCTTTCTTT CAISESGFTEAFF
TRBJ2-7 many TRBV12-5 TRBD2 TGTGCTAGTGGGGACCCCCTAGCGGGAGTTGTATACGAGCAGTACTTC CASGDPLAGVVYEQYF